At least ten counts were recorded for the clone carrying this T cell receptor (beta chain). Its antigen is still unknown. The sample comes from a study of T cells in Graves' hyperthyroidism and ophthalmopathy. Study information: Before any treatment, at initial diagnosis, peripheral blood was collected.

Unmatched junction bases numbered 8, after V lost 3 bases and J lost 3 bases. The CDR3 consists of 17 residues. General study results and limits: Median prediction lead before ophthalmopathy onset was six to eight months with the model.

It was RNA transcripts that yielded the amplified TCR beta CDR3 regions. Primed by the HTBI set, a first-round RT-PCR was run on the TCR CDR3. TCRdb ran MiXCR on the multiplex PCR reads and lists one entry per CDR3 protein. The sample lists hundreds of thousands of distinct CDR3 sequences, 13% to 15% occurring once. The source of this sequence is a woman aged 18 to 35 with Graves' hyperthyroidism. Sequencing was done on a sample of blood. The chain employs TRBV12-3 or TRBV12-4 and TRBJ2-1; 10 bases line up with TRBD2. The CDR3 DNA follows: TGTGCCAGCAGTTTGGAAGGACTAGCGGATGACTACAATGAGCAGTTCTTC. Encoded protein: CASSLEGLADDYNEQFF.